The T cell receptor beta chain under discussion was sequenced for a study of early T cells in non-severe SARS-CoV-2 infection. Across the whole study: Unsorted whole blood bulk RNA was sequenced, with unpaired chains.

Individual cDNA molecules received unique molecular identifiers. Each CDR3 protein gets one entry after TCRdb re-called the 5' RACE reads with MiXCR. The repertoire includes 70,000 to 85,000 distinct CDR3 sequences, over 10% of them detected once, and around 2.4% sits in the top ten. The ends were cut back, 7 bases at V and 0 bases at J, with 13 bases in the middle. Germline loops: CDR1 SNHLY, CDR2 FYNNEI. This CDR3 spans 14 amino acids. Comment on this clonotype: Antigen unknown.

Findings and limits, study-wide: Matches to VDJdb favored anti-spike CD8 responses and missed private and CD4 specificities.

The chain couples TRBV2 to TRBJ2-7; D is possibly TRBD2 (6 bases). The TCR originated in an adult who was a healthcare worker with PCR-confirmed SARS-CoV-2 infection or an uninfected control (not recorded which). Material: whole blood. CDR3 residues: CASMRGLPSYEQYF. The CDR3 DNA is TGTGCCAGCATGCGGGGACTTCCCTCCTACGAGCAGTACTTC.